The rows below give T cell receptor beta chains drawn from one sample of a study of control samples from healthy donors and cancer patients. Using immunoSEQ multiplex PCR, the repertoire was profiled, and TCRdb retains in-frame clones only, with some absent. The table has tens of thousands of clones, about four fifths seen once. The sequenced sample consisted of PBMCs. These receptors were collected from a man aged 65 to 79 with lung cancer. Each CDR3 is given with its conserved first and last residue. The D gene is left open where the match is weak. Clone size is shown for a subset of rows, as once, few, many or a class of expanded clone.

once	TRBV27	13	TRBJ2-1	NA	CASSQGKYNEQFF	TGTGCCAGCAGCCAGGGGAAATACAATGAGCAGTTCTTC
NA	TRBV4-3	15	TRBJ2-3	NA	CASSQAARGTDTQYF	TGCGCCAGCAGCCAAGCGGCGAGAGGCACAGATACGCAGTATTTT
NA	TRBV9	13	TRBJ2-7	NA	CASIRRGAYEQYF	TGTGCCAGCATCCGCCGGGGTGCCTACGAGCAGTACTTC
NA	TRBV5-8	13	TRBJ1-5	NA	CASSPGRNQPQHF	TGTGCCAGCAGCCCGGGACGCAATCAGCCCCAGCATTTT
NA	TRBV14	14	TRBJ2-2	TRBD1	CASSRQGGTGELFF	TGTGCCAGCAGCCGACAGGGTGGCACCGGGGAGCTGTTTTTT
NA	TRBV6-5	14	TRBJ2-2	NA	CASSYSPGAGELFF	TGTGCCAGCAGTTACTCGCCGGGGGCCGGGGAGCTGTTTTTT
NA	TRBV9	15	TRBJ2-3	NA	CASSSLGGDADTQYF	TGTGCCAGCAGCTCCCTGGGGGGCGACGCAGATACGCAGTATTTT
NA	TRBV15	16	TRBJ2-2	NA	CATSRHRELSTGELFF	TGTGCCACCAGTCGCCACCGGGAGTTGAGCACCGGGGAGCTGTTTTTT
once	TRBV14	17	TRBJ2-5	TRBD2	CASSRHEIAGAGETQYF	TGTGCCAGCAGCCGACACGAAATAGCGGGGGCCGGGGAGACCCAGTACTTC
NA	TRBV9	13	TRBJ1-2	NA	CASSPSLGSGYTF	TGTGCCAGCAGCCCATCTTTGGGCTCTGGCTACACCTTC
NA	TRBV18	14	TRBJ2-7	TRBD1	CASSPGQGIDEQYF	TGTGCCAGCTCACCGGGACAGGGAATTGACGAGCAGTACTTC
NA	TRBV19	15	TRBJ1-2	NA	CASTPSGTPNYGYTF	TGTGCCAGTACACCATCCGGGACACCTAACTATGGCTACACCTTC
NA	TRBV7-2	15	TRBJ1-5	NA	CASSLHMGGFQPQHF	TGTGCCAGCAGCCTACACATGGGGGGCTTTCAGCCCCAGCATTTT
NA	TRBV27	13	TRBJ2-1	NA	CASSVRTYNEQFF	TGTGCCAGCAGTGTTCGGACCTACAATGAGCAGTTCTTC
NA	TRBV6-5	15	TRBJ2-7	NA	CASSYWAQGSYEQYF	TGTGCCAGCAGTTACTGGGCCCAGGGGTCCTACGAGCAGTACTTC
NA	TRBV5-1	16	TRBJ2-7	NA	CASSLGHSSRAYEQYF	TGCGCCAGCAGCTTGGGCCACTCGTCTCGGGCCTACGAGCAGTACTTC
NA	TRBV5-8	13	TRBJ1-2	TRBD1	CASSWDRVSGYTF	TGTGCCAGCAGCTGGGACAGGGTCAGCGGCTACACCTTC
NA	TRBV7-6	15	TRBJ2-1	NA	CASSSPRGSRNEQFF	TGTGCCAGCAGCTCGCCCCGGGGGTCCCGCAATGAGCAGTTCTTC
NA	TRBV7-2	13	TRBJ2-1	NA	CASSPRTHNEQFF	TGTGCCAGCAGCCCTCGGACTCACAATGAGCAGTTCTTC
NA	TRBV18	14	TRBJ2-3	TRBD1	CASSRTGGPDTQYF	TGTGCCAGCTCACGGACAGGGGGCCCAGATACGCAGTATTTT
few	TRBV4-1	14	TRBJ2-1	NA	CASRTGRPMDEQFF	TGCGCCAGCAGAACGGGACGGCCGATGGATGAGCAGTTCTTC
NA	TRBV28	15	TRBJ2-5	NA	CASSLIGQHQETQYF	TGTGCCAGCAGTTTAATAGGACAGCACCAAGAGACCCAGTACTTC
once	TRBV24-1	16	TRBJ2-3	TRBD1	CATSDHGTGGTDTQYF	TGTGCCACCAGTGATCACGGGACAGGGGGGACAGATACGCAGTATTTT
NA	TRBV3-1/TRBV3-2	16	TRBJ2-7	TRBD1	CASSQRTGGNPYEQYF	TGTGCCAGCAGCCAGAGGACAGGGGGCAACCCCTACGAGCAGTACTTC
NA	TRBV24-1	14	TRBJ2-3	NA	CATSASGVTDTQYF	TGTGCCACCAGTGCTTCCGGAGTCACAGATACGCAGTATTTT
few	TRBV10-3	13	TRBJ1-6	NA	CAITSSYNSPLHF	TGTGCCATCACGAGCTCCTATAATTCACCCCTCCACTTT
NA	TRBV5-8	15	TRBJ1-1	NA	CASSLLSGRVTEAFF	TGTGCCAGCAGCTTGTTGTCAGGGCGGGTCACTGAAGCTTTCTTT
NA	TRBV19	14	TRBJ2-7	NA	CASSTRSSSYEQYF	TGTGCCAGTAGTACACGCAGTAGCTCCTACGAGCAGTACTTC
NA	TRBV27	12	TRBJ1-1	TRBD1	CASSPDRGGAFF	TGTGCCAGCAGCCCGGACAGGGGGGGAGCTTTCTTT
NA	TRBV12-3/TRBV12-4	13	TRBJ1-2	NA	CASSLIPADGYTF	TGTGCCAGCAGTTTAATCCCTGCAGATGGCTACACCTTC
few	TRBV7-2	17	TRBJ2-7	TRBD2	CASSFGLPSGGLYEQYF	TGTGCCAGCAGCTTTGGGTTGCCTAGCGGGGGCCTTTACGAGCAGTACTTC
once	TRBV12-3/TRBV12-4	13	TRBJ1-3	NA	CASSLLTGNTIYF	TGTGCCAGCAGTCTCCTGACTGGAAACACCATATATTTT
NA	TRBV7-8	15	TRBJ1-6	TRBD1	CASSLGDSFLSPLHF	TGTGCCAGCAGCTTAGGGGACAGTTTCTTATCACCCCTCCACTTT
few	TRBV5-1	14	TRBJ1-4	NA	CASSQDSTSGKLFF	TGCGCCAGCAGCCAAGATTCGACCTCGGGGAAACTGTTTTTT
NA	TRBV4-3	16	TRBJ2-3	NA	CASSQDWLALTDTQYF	TGCGCCAGCAGCCAAGATTGGTTGGCGCTCACAGATACGCAGTATTTT
NA	TRBV9	16	TRBJ2-5	NA	CASSVDLGPQSGTQYF	TGTGCCAGCAGCGTAGACCTTGGACCCCAGAGCGGGACCCAGTACTTC
once	TRBV27	15	TRBJ1-2	NA	CASSLGRDRSYGYTF	TGTGCCAGCAGTTTAGGTCGCGACCGCAGCTATGGCTACACCTTC
once	TRBV10-3	17	TRBJ2-2	TRBD1	CAISELGTGGYTGELFF	TGTGCCATCAGTGAGTTAGGGACAGGGGGCTACACCGGGGAGCTGTTTTTT
NA	TRBV10-3	14	TRBJ2-3	NA	CAISEGKLTDTQYF	TGTGCCATCAGTGAGGGCAAACTCACAGATACGCAGTATTTT
few	TRBV5-6	15	TRBJ1-1	NA	CASSLEPHQNTEAFF	TGTGCCAGCAGCTTGGAACCCCACCAGAACACTGAAGCTTTCTTT
NA	TRBV18	16	TRBJ1-5	TRBD1	CASSPLGQSIYQPQHF	TGTGCCAGCTCACCACTGGGACAGAGCATTTATCAGCCCCAGCATTTT
NA	TRBV27	17	TRBJ2-2	TRBD1	CASSSHSGTVNTGELFF	TGTGCCAGCAGTTCCCATTCTGGGACAGTTAACACCGGGGAGCTGTTTTTT
once	TRBV14	13	TRBJ1-2	NA	CASSQGVNTGYTF	TGTGCCAGCAGCCAAGGGGTTAATACGGGCTACACCTTC
NA	TRBV4-2	14	TRBJ1-3	NA	CASSQAANGNTIYF	TGTGCCAGCAGCCAAGCCGCAAATGGAAACACCATATATTTT
few	TRBV19	14	TRBJ1-2	TRBD1	CASSIQTGNYGYTF	TGTGCCAGTAGTATCCAGACAGGGAACTATGGCTACACCTTC
NA	TRBV7-2	14	TRBJ1-2	TRBD1	CASKPWTGRDGYTF	TGTGCCAGCAAACCATGGACAGGGAGGGATGGCTACACCTTC
NA	TRBV19	15	TRBJ1-2	NA	CASSMRAGWVYGYTF	TGTGCCAGTAGTATGCGGGCAGGGTGGGTCTATGGCTACACCTTC
NA	TRBV30	11	TRBJ2-7	NA	CAWSVLYEQYF	TGTGCCTGGAGTGTACTTTACGAGCAGTACTTC
NA	TRBV24-1	15	TRBJ1-5	TRBD1	CATSPGQPSNQPQHF	TGTGCCACCAGCCCGGGACAGCCTAGCAATCAGCCCCAGCATTTT
NA	TRBV5-5	15	TRBJ2-1	NA	CASSRGPSQGNEQFF	TGTGCCAGCAGCCGAGGACCCTCCCAGGGGAATGAGCAGTTCTTC
once	TRBV15	18	TRBJ1-1	TRBD1	CATSREPRTGNQNTEAFF	TGTGCCACCAGCAGAGAGCCTCGGACAGGGAACCAGAACACTGAAGCTTTCTTT
NA	TRBV10-1	13	TRBJ1-1	NA	CASSITLNTEAFF	TGCGCCAGCAGCATCACCCTGAACACTGAAGCTTTCTTT
NA	TRBV7-9	16	TRBJ2-1	TRBD2	CASSSSGGPLGNEQFF	TGTGCCAGCAGCTCTAGCGGGGGGCCCCTTGGGAATGAGCAGTTCTTC